Presented here are 23 T cell receptor beta chains from one specimen sequenced in a study of CD8 T cells in ankylosing spondylitis. TCRdb analysed the 5' RACE reads with MiXCR anew, one entry per CDR3 protein. The table records about 360,000 distinct CDR3 sequences, 20% to 25% of them present only once. Sequencing input: blood, either unsorted or a sorted T cell fraction (not recorded which). The receptors stem from a male donor with ankylosing spondylitis or in good health (not recorded which).

The gene calls are TRBV3-1 and TRBJ2-7; perhaps TRBD1 as D (6 bases). The CDR3 is made up of 17 amino acids. Trimming pared 2 bases from V and 0 bases from J, leaving 17 bases between. In germline, CDR1 is LGHDT, CDR2 YNNKEL (reference sequence). CDR3 bases: TGTGCCAGCAGCCAAACAGTACCGGGACACCGCTCCTACGAGCAGTACTTC. Encoded protein: CASSQTVPGHRSYEQYF.

This sequence joins TRBV28 and TRBJ2-5; no clear D gene. The germline V and J ends were trimmed by 2 bases and 2 bases, with 9 bases remaining between them. The CDR3 covers 14 residues. CDR1 MDHEN and CDR2 SYDVKM come from the germline V gene. CDR3 in DNA: TGTGCCAGCAGTTTAGATCCCGTTCAAGAGACCCAGTACTTC. This encodes CASSLDPVQETQYF.

The chain recombines TRBV12-3 or TRBV12-4 with TRBJ2-5, with D hard to call. V was pared by 2 bases and J by 4 bases, with 8 bases between. This CDR3 spans 13 amino acids. The CDR3 DNA follows: TGTGCCAGCAGTTTAAAGCGAAGAGAGACCCAGTACTTC. Protein product: CASSLKRRETQYF.

The sample holds a few counts of this clonotype. The CDR3 DNA sequence: TGTGCCAGCAGAAACCGGGACAGGGCCCTCGGCACAGATACGCAGTATTTT. It specifies CASRNRDRALGTDTQYF. J is TRBJ2-3 and V is TRBV7-9; the match to TRBD1 covers 9 bases. CDR3 length: 17 residues. The germline gives CDR1 SEHNR, CDR2 FQNEAQ (reference sequence). The ends lost 6 bases at V and 1 base at J; junction bases unmatched: 11.

In its sample, this clonotype was seen a few times. The chain uses TRBV5-1 and TRBJ2-5; TRBD2 agrees at 12 bases. V was clipped by 3 bases and J by 1 base; unmatched bases: 4. Germline V gene lookup returns CDR1 SGHRS and CDR2 YFSETQ. The CDR3 spans 16 residues. The chain's CDR3 is CASSSGTSGLQETQYF. The CDR3 DNA reads TGCGCCAGCAGCTCCGGGACTAGCGGGCTCCAAGAGACCCAGTACTTC.

The rearrangement uses TRBV25-1 and TRBJ2-2; 7 positions match TRBD2. Trimming cost V 1 base and J 3 bases; bases outside gene matches: 5. In germline, CDR1 is MGHDK, CDR2 SYGVNS. The CDR3 sequence is 16 residues long. Here the CDR3 DNA reads TGTGCCAGCAGTGAATGGGGTCTAGCGGACACCGGGGAGCTGTTTTTT. Translated: CASSEWGLADTGELFF.

A few counts support this clonotype. This rearrangement joins TRBV25-1 to TRBJ1-2, with a tentative D call TRBD1 (6 bases). V was cut by 5 bases and J by 0 bases, with 13 bases left in between. CDR3 size: 15 residues. The germline V gene encodes CDR1 MGHDK and CDR2 SYGVNS. The CDR3 loop reads CASSTGRPSNYGYTF. For the CDR3, the DNA is TGTGCCAGCAGTACAGGGAGACCCTCTAACTATGGCTACACCTTC.

This rearrangement joins TRBV4-1 to TRBJ1-2; TRBD1 matches 7 bases. The CDR3 is made up of 16 amino acids. V lost 0 bases to trimming and J lost 5 bases; unmatched junction nucleotides: 9. Per germline, CDR1 MGHRA and CDR2 YSYEKL. The CDR3 spells CASSQDYPGQLYGYTF. CDR3 DNA sequence: TGCGCCAGCAGCCAAGACTACCCGGGACAGCTGTATGGCTACACCTTC.

The chain recombines TRBV12-3 or TRBV12-4 with TRBJ2-3; D is uncertain. CDR3 size: 17 residues. V was clipped by 2 bases and J by 2 bases, with 17 bases between them. The CDR3 DNA sequence: TGTGCCAGCAGTTTAACCCCCCTGGGCAGTATCACAGATACGCAGTATTTT. This encodes CASSLTPLGSITDTQYF.

In this sample, this clonotype turned up many times. The chain has TRBV29-1 and TRBJ2-7; D call uncertain. From germline, CDR1 is SQVTM and CDR2 ANQGSEA. V was trimmed by 5 bases and J by 7 bases, leaving 9 bases between them. The CDR3 loop spans 10 amino acids. CDR3 region: CSVRMTEQYF. The CDR3 DNA reads as TGCAGCGTTAGAATGACAGAGCAGTACTTC.

This clonotype was picked up a small number of times. The V gene is TRBV5-1, the J gene TRBJ2-2, with a tentative D call TRBD1 (6 bases). The V gene's germline CDR1 is SGHRS and CDR2 YFSETQ. This CDR3 comprises 14 residues. The V gene lost 7 bases and the J gene lost 5 bases, with 15 bases spanning the gap. CDR3 DNA sequence: TGCGCCAGCCGGGACACCTCCGGGACCGGGGAGCTGTTTTTT. It is translated as CASRDTSGTGELFF. The full variable domain, with the rest looked up from reference TRBV5-1 and TRBJ2-2, is KAGVTQTPRYLIKTRGQQVTLSCSPISGHRSVSWYQQTPGQGLQFLFEYFSETQRNKGNFPGRFSGRQFSNSRSEMNVSTLELGDSALYLCASRDTSGTGELFFGEGSRLTVL.

In its sample, this clonotype was seen a few times. The chain combines TRBV29-1 with TRBJ2-7; 7 positions agree with TRBD1. The CDR3 extends over 15 amino acids. CDR1 is SQVTM and CDR2 is ANQGSEA in the germline V gene. After removal of 2 bases from V and 3 bases from J, the junction contained 10 bases not matched to a gene. CDR3 sequence: CSVERRGGLLYEQYF. CDR3 nucleotides: TGCAGCGTTGAACGGCGAGGGGGCTTGCTCTACGAGCAGTACTTC.

This chain connects TRBV4-1 to TRBJ2-3; 8 bases are shared with TRBD1. CDR1 and CDR2 from the germline V gene are MGHRA and YSYEKL. There are 15 residues in the CDR3. Trimming at V came to 1 base and at J to 4 bases, leaving 4 bases not matched to a gene. The CDR3 DNA sequence: TGCGCCAGCAGCCAAGGACAGGGGCTGGCAGATACGCAGTATTTT. It encodes CASSQGQGLADTQYF.

Only a few counts were recorded for this clonotype. The J gene is TRBJ2-7, the V gene TRBV6-1; no firm D call. The CDR3 has 14 amino acids. Germline CDR1 reads MNHNS; CDR2 reads SASEGT. Deletions cut 6 bases from V and 2 bases from J, with 14 bases between. This CDR3 reads CASRPLGSAYEQYF. CDR3 bases: TGTGCCAGCAGACCTTTGGGGTCAGCCTACGAGCAGTACTTC.

This clonotype was counted a few times. The rearrangement links TRBV7-6 to TRBJ2-5; no firm D call. With 3 bases removed from V and 0 bases from J, the gap between germline ends came to 2 bases. This CDR3 comprises 12 residues. Germline CDR1 reads SGHVS; CDR2 reads FNYEAQ. CDR3 loop: CASSFYQETQYF. The CDR3 region has the DNA TGTGCCAGCAGCTTTTACCAAGAGACCCAGTACTTC. Using reference TRBV7-6 and TRBJ2-5 for the parts outside the CDR3, the full variable domain is GAGVSQSPRYKVTKRGQDVALRCDPISGHVSLYWYRQALGQGPEFLTYFNYEAQQDKSGLPNDRFSAERPEGSISTLTIQRTEQRDSAMYRCASSFYQETQYFGPGTRLLVL.

The chain has TRBV30 and TRBJ2-1, with TRBD2 identical over 12 bases. The CDR3 is 16 amino acids. Germline CDR1 is GTSNPN and CDR2 is SVGIG (reference sequence). V dropped 1 base and J dropped 7; count of bases not matched to a gene: 8. The CDR3 DNA sequence: TGTGCCTGGAGTGGCCTCGGCCTAGCGGGGGGGAATGAGCAGTTCTTC. Translated: CAWSGLGLAGGNEQFF.

This clonotype has ten or more counts. This chain uses TRBV7-9 with TRBJ2-1; D remains ambiguous. The CDR3 runs to 13 residues. Germline values: CDR1 SEHNR, CDR2 FQNEAQ (reference sequence). V lost 5 bases, J lost 6 bases, and 11 bases lay in between. The DNA for the CDR3 is TGTGCCAGCAGCCCTCGCCTGATCAATGAGCAGTTCTTC. It specifies CASSPRLINEQFF.

This clonotype was seen a handful of times. The V and J genes are TRBV5-1 and TRBJ2-1; D unclear. Between the trimmed V and J ends, which lost 3 bases and 4 bases, there was a span of 11 bases. The CDR3 loop spans 14 amino acids. In germline, CDR1 is SGHRS, CDR2 YFSETQ. CDR3 protein: CASSSDSIYNEQFF. As DNA, the CDR3 is TGCGCCAGCAGCTCCGACTCAATATACAATGAGCAGTTCTTC.

This clonotype was seen many times. The rearrangement uses TRBV5-1 and TRBJ2-7; the D is unclear. Trimming took off 5 bases at V and 0 bases at J, with 9 bases between the two ends. CDR3 size: 13 residues. Germline V gene lookup returns CDR1 SGHRS and CDR2 YFSETQ. CDR3 in amino acids: CASRAPSSYEQYF. The CDR3 bases are TGCGCCAGCAGAGCTCCTAGCTCCTACGAGCAGTACTTC.

The chain recombines TRBV5-4 with TRBJ1-2; D possibly corresponds to TRBD1 (6 bases). This CDR3 comprises 15 residues. Germline CDR1 SGHNT, CDR2 YYREEE (reference sequence). V lost 5 bases, J lost 4 bases, and 18 bases lay in between. In DNA form, the CDR3 reads TGTGCCAGCAGGCCAGATACAGGGACTGGCTATGGCTACACCTTC. This encodes CASRPDTGTGYGYTF. Supplemented by reference TRBV5-4 and TRBJ1-2, the full variable domain reads ETGVTQSPTHLIKTRGQQVTLRCSSQSGHNTVSWYQQALGQGPQFIFQYYREEENGRGNFPPRFSGLQFPNYSSELNVNALELDDSALYLCASRPDTGTGYGYTFGSGTRLTVV.

This chain connects TRBV3-1 to TRBJ2-2; D is possibly TRBD2 (5 bases). With 0 bases removed from V and 6 bases from J, the gap between germline ends came to 8 bases. Germline CDR1 is LGHDT and CDR2 is YNNKEL (reference sequence). This CDR3 has 14 amino acids. The CDR3, as DNA: TGTGCCAGCAGCCAAGATCTTAGCGCCGGGGAGCTGTTTTTT. It encodes CASSQDLSAGELFF.

This clonotype came up many times. This chain links TRBV10-3 with TRBJ2-7; 8 bases line up with TRBD1. The junction had 4 bases not matched to a gene; V was cut back by 0 bases and J by 3 bases. Per germline, CDR1 ENHRY and CDR2 SYGVKD. The CDR3 has 15 amino acids. CDR3 sequence: CAISESLDRVYEQYF. The CDR3 DNA follows: TGTGCCATCAGTGAGTCCTTGGACAGGGTCTACGAGCAGTACTTC.

The V gene is TRBV9, the J gene TRBJ2-2; TRBD2 matches at 12 bases. Trimming removed 4 bases from V and 3 bases from J; junction bases left unmatched: 4. In germline, CDR1 is SGDLS, CDR2 YYNGEE. CDR3 size: 16 residues. The CDR3 spells CASSFRLAGDTGELFF. CDR3 bases: TGTGCCAGCAGCTTTAGACTAGCGGGGGACACCGGGGAGCTGTTTTTT.